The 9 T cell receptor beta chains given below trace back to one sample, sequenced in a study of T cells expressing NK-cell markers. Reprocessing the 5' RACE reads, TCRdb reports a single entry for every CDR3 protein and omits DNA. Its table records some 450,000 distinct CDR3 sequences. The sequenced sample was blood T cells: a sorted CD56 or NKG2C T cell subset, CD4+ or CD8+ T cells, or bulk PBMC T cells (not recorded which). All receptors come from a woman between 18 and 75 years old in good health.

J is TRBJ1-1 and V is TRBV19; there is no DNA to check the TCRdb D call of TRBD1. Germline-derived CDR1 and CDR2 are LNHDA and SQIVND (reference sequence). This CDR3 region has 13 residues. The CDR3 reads CASSIGQGTEAFF.

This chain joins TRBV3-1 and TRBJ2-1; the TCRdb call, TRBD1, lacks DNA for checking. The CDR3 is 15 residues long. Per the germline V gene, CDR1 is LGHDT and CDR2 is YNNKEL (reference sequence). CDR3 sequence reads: CASSHAGTGSVEQFF.

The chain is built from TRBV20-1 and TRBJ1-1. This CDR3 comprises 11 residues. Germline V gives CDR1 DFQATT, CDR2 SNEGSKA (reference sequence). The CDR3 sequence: CSARRQSQAFF.

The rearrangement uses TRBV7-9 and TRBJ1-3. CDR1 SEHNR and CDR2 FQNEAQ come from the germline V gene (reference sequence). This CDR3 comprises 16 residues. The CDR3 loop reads CASSPTYVDRKNTIYF.

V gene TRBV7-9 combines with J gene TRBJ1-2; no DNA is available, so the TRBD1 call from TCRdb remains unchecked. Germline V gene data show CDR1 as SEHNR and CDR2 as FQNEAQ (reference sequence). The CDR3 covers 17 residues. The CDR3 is CASSLALTGGEGYGYTF.

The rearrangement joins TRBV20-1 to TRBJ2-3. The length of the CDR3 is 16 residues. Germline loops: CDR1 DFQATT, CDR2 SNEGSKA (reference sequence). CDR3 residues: CSARILETKSTDTQYF.

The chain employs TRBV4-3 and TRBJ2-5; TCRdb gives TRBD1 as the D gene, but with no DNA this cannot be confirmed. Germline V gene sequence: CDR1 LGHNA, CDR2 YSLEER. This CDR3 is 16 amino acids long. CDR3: CASSQDRQGFGETQYF.

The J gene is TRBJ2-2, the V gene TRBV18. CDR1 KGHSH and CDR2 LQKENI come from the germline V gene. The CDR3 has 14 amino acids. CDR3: CASSLDSNTGELFF.

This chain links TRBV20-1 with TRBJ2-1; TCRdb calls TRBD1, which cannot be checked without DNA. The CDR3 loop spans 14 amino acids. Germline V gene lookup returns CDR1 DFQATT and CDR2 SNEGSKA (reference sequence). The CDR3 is CSATRQEGYNEQFF.